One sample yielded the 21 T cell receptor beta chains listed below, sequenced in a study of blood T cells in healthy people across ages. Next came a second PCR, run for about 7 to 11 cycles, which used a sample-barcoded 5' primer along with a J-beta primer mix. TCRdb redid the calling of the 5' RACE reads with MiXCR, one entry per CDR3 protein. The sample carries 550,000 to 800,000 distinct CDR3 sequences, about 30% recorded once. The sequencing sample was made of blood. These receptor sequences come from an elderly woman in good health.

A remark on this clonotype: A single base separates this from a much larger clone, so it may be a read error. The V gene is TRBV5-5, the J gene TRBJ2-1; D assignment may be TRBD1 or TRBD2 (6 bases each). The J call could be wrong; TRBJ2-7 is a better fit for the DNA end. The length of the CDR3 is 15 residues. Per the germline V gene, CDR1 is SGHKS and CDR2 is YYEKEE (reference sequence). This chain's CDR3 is CASSSRSYGGNEQYF. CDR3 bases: TGTGCCAGCAGCTCCCGCTCCTACGGGGGCAATGAGCAGTACTTC.

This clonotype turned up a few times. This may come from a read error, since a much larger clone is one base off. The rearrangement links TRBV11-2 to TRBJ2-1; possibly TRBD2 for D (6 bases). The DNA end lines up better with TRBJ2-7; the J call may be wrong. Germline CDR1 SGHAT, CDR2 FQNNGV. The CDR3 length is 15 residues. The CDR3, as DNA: TGTGCCAGCAGCTTAGGGACTACACGCTACAATGAGCAGTACTTC. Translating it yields CASSLGTTRYNEQYF.

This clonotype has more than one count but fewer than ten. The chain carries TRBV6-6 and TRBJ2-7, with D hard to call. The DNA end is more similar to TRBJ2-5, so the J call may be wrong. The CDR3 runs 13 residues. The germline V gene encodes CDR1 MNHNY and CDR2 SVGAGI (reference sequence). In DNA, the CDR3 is TGTGCCAGCAGATTACCGACCCCGGCGACCCAGTACTTC. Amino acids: CASRLPTPATQYF.

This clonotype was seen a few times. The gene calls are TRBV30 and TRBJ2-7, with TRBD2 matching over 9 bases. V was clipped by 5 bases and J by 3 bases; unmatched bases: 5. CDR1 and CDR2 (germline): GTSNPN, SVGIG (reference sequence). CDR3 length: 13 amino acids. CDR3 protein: CAWAGGIGYEQYF. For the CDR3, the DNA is TGTGCCTGGGCGGGGGGGATCGGCTACGAGCAGTACTTC.

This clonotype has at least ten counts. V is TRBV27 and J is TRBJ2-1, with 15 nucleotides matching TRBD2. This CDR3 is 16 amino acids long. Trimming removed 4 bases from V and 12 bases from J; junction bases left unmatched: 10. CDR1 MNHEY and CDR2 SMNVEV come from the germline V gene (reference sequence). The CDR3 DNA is TGTGCCAGCAGTTCCACCGGACTAGCGGGGGGGGCTGGGCAGTTCTTC. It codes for CASSSTGLAGGAGQFF.

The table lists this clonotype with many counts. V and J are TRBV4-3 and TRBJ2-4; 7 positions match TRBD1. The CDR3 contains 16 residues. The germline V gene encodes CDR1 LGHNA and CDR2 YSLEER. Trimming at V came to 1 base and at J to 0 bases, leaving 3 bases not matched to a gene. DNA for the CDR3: TGCGCCAGCAGCCAAGTATGGACAGGAGCCAAAAACATTCAGTACTTC. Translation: CASSQVWTGAKNIQYF.

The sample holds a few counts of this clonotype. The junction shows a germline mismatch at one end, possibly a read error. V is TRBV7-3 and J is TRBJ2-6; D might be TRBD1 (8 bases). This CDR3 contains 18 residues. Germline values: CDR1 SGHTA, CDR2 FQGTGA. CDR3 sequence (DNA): TGTGCCAGCAGCCTCAGGACAGGGAACCTTGGGGGGGCCAACGTCCGGACTTTC. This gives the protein CASSLRTGNLGGANVRTF.

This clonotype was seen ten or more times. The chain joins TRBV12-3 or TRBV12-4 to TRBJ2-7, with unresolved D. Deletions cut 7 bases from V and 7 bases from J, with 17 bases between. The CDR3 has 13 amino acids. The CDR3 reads CASTPSRLAEQYF. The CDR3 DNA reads TGTGCCAGCACCCCATCTAGGCTCGCAGAGCAGTACTTC.

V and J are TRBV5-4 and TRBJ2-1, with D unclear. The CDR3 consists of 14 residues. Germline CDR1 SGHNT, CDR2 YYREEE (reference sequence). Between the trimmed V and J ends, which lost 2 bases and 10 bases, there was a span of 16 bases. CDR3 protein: CASSLSLLLGEQFF. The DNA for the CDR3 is TGTGCCAGCAGCTTATCCCTGCTTCTGGGCGAGCAGTTCTTC.

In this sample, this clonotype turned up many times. The CDR3 DNA follows: TGCAGCGTCCTGGACAGCTCCTACGAGCAGTACTTC. It yields the protein CSVLDSSYEQYF. The chain carries TRBV29-1 and TRBJ2-7, with D possibly being TRBD1 (6 bases). Germline CDR1 and CDR2: SQVTM and ANQGSEA. Trimming stripped 6 bases from V and 0 bases from J, with 9 bases between. This CDR3 is built from 12 residues.

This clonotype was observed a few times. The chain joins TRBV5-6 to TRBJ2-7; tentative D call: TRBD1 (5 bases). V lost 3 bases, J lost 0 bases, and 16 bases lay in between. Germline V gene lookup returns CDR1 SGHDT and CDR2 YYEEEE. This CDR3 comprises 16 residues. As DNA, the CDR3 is TGTGCCAGCAGCTCAGGTTACAGGTCTTACTCCTACGAGCAGTACTTC. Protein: CASSSGYRSYSYEQYF.

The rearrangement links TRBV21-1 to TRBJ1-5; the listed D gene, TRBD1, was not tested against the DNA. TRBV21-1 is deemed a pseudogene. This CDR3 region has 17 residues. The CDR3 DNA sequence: TGTGCCAGCAGCAAAGGGCGGGGCCAGGGGCCCCCTCAGCCCCAGCATTTT. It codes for CASSKGRGQGPPQPQHF.

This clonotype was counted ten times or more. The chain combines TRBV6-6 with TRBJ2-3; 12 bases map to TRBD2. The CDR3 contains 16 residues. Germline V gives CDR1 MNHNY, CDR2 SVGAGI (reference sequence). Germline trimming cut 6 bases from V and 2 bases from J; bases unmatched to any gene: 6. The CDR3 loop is CASRGRLAGVTDTQYF. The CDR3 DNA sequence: TGTGCCAGCAGGGGAAGACTAGCGGGGGTCACAGATACGCAGTATTTT.

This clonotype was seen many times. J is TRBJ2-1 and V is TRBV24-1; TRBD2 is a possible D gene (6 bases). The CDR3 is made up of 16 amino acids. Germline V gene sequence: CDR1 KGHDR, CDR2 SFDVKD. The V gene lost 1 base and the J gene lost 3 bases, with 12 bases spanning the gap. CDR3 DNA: TGTGCCACCAGTGATTTTGGGCAGGGAGGCTACAATGAGCAGTTCTTC. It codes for CATSDFGQGGYNEQFF.

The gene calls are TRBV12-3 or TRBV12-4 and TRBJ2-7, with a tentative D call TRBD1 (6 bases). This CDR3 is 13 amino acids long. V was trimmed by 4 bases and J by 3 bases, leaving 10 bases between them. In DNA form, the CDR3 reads TGTGCCAGCAGTTGGACAGCTAACTACGAGCAGTACTTC. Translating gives CASSWTANYEQYF.

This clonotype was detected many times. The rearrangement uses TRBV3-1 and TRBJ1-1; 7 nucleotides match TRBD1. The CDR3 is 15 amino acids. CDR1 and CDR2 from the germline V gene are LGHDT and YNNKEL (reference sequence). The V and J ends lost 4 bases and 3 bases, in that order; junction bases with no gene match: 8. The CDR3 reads CASSPQGGRDTEAFF. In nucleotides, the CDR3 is TGTGCCAGCAGCCCTCAGGGGGGGAGGGACACTGAAGCTTTCTTT.

The CDR3 protein is CASSPLVAGDYNEQFF. The CDR3 DNA follows: TGTGCCAGCTCACCACTCGTAGCGGGGGATTACAATGAGCAGTTCTTC. The V and J genes are TRBV18 and TRBJ2-1; 9 positions agree with TRBD2. The V gene's germline CDR1 is KGHSH and CDR2 LQKENI. The CDR3 extends over 16 amino acids. Germline trimming cut 1 base from V and 4 bases from J; bases unmatched to any gene: 5.

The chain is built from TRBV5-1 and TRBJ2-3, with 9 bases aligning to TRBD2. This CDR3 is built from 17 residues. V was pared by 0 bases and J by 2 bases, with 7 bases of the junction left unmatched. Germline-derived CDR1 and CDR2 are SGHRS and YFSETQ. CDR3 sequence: CASSLVPSGDTTDTQYF. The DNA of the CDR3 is TGCGCCAGCAGCTTGGTGCCTAGCGGGGACACCACAGATACGCAGTATTTT.

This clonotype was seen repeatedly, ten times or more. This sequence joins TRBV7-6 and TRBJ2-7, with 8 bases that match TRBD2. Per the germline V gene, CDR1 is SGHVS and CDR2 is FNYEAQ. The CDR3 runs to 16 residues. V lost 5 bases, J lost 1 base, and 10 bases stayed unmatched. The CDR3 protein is CASSKRGSGASYEQYF. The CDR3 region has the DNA TGTGCCAGCAGCAAACGGGGTAGCGGGGCTTCCTACGAGCAGTACTTC.

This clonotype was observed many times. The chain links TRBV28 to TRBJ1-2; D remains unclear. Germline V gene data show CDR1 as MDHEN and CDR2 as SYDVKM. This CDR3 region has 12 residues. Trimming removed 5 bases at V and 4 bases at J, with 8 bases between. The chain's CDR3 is CASSPVPYGYTF. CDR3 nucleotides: TGTGCCAGCAGTCCGGTCCCCTATGGCTACACCTTC.

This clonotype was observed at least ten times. CDR3 nucleotide sequence: TGTGCCAGCAGCCCCAGTCCGGGAACCTACGAGCAGTACTTC. Its translation: CASSPSPGTYEQYF. V gene TRBV3-1 combines with J gene TRBJ2-7; D is possibly TRBD2 (5 bases). V lost 4 bases and J 2 bases, leaving 12 bases between the germline ends. Germline CDR1 LGHDT, CDR2 YNNKEL (reference sequence). The CDR3 is 14 residues long.